This is a list of T cell receptor beta chains from one sample in a study of human T cells and chemical hapten exposure. TCRdb recomputed calls from the RACE reads with MiXCR, one row per CDR3 protein. The top ten hold 2.4% of the sample, which has 55,000 to 75,000 distinct CDR3 sequences, under 15% seen once. The source was whole blood, collected in connection with sensitization to the hapten diphenylcyclopropenone (DPC). These receptor sequences come from a man aged 25 to 40 with alopecia areata. Some clones in this sample may be carry-over from other donors' samples. Both conserved end residues are part of each CDR3. Each record gives: D gene, J gene, clone size, V gene, CDR3 DNA, CDR3 protein. The D gene is left open where the match is weak. Expanded clones are given a class, and other clones once, few, many or no size at all.

TRBD1	TRBJ1-6	few	TRBV10-3	TGTGCCACCTCTGGGTTACGGGACAGTAATTCACCCCTCCACTTT	CATSGLRDSNSPLHF
TRBD1	TRBJ1-1	few	TRBV7-8	TGTGCCAGCAGCCAAAGCGGGACAGGGACTACTGAAGCTTTCTTT	CASSQSGTGTTEAFF
.	TRBJ2-1	many	TRBV6-2/TRBV6-3	TGTGCCAGCAGTTACCGATCGACTAGTTTACACCGCGGTGAGCAGTTCTTC	CASSYRSTSLHRGEQFF
TRBD2	TRBJ2-3	many	TRBV29-1	TGCAGCGTTGTGGCGGGGGGCGTGGATACGCAGTATTTT	CSVVAGGVDTQYF
.	TRBJ1-1	.	TRBV6-5	TGTGCCAGCAAAGAGAAAACCATGATGAACACTGAAGCTTTCTTT	CASKEKTMMNTEAFF
.	TRBJ1-2	.	TRBV27	TGTGCCAGCAGTTTGGGAGGGAATGGCTACACCTTC	CASSLGGNGYTF
.	TRBJ1-6	.	TRBV7-8	TGTGCCAGCAGCTTAGTAAGGGAGTCCTCACCCCTCCACTTT	CASSLVRESSPLHF
.	TRBJ2-7	few	TRBV4-3	TGCGCCAGCAGCCAAGATCAGGAGAGCAGCTACGAGCAGTACTTC	CASSQDQESSYEQYF
.	TRBJ2-5	many	TRBV5-1	TGCGCCAGCAGCTTGTTCCCTACCCAGAAAGAGACCCAGTACTTC	CASSLFPTQKETQYF
.	TRBJ2-7	few	TRBV30	TGTGCCTGGGAAGTCTCCTACGAGCAGTACTTC	CAWEVSYEQYF
.	TRBJ2-5	.	TRBV25-1	TGTGCCAGCAGTGACCTGGTGGTGACCCAGTACTTC	CASSDLVVTQYF
.	TRBJ1-1	many	TRBV5-1	TGCGCCAGCAGCTTGACGGCCCTCAACACTGAAGCTTTCTTT	CASSLTALNTEAFF
.	TRBJ1-1	few	TRBV5-1	TGCGCCAGCAGCTTGGGGCCCCCCCGGAACACTGAAGCTTTCTTT	CASSLGPPRNTEAFF
.	TRBJ1-2	many	TRBV20-1	TGCAGTGCTAGAGAGATAGCGGTGTTCGGCTATGGCTACACCTTC	CSAREIAVFGYGYTF
.	TRBJ1-2	many	TRBV6-1	TGTGCCAGCAGTGAAGAGAGTCATGGGTCGAGGACCTTC	CASSEESHGSRTF
.	TRBJ1-1	many	TRBV6-2/TRBV6-3	TGTGCCAGCAGCTCTACCCGGGACATCGGTTTGAACACTGAAGCTTTCTTT	CASSSTRDIGLNTEAFF
.	TRBJ1-2	.	TRBV7-3	TGTGCCAGCAGCTGGGCCGGGACGGATGATATGTCCTTC	CASSWAGTDDMSF
TRBD1	TRBJ1-5	few	TRBV6-6	TGTGCCAGCAGTCGGGACAGGGTAAGGGAGCCCCAGCATTTT	CASSRDRVREPQHF
TRBD2	TRBJ2-7	.	TRBV25-1	TGTGCCAGCAGTGATTGGCTAGCGGGCACCTCCTACGAGCAGTACTTC	CASSDWLAGTSYEQYF
.	TRBJ1-6	.	TRBV29-1	TGCAGCTCACGGGAGGGGGTCGGTTCACCCCTCCACTTT	CSSREGVGSPLHF
TRBD2	TRBJ2-2	many	TRBV5-4	TGTGCCAGCAGCTTTCCACCGGGACTAGGTTCGGACGGGGAGCTGTTTTTT	CASSFPPGLGSDGELFF
.	TRBJ2-2	few	TRBV28	TGTGCCAGCAGCCCCTGGCGGGGCTTTAACAGAGGGGAGCTGTTTTTT	CASSPWRGFNRGELFF
TRBD1	TRBJ1-1	many	TRBV29-1	TGCAGCGTTGTGGGACAGCGGAACACTGAAGCTTTCTTT	CSVVGQRNTEAFF
.	TRBJ2-7	many	TRBV14	TGTGCCAGCAGCCAAGGGGGGACACTATCCTACGAGCAGTACTTC	CASSQGGTLSYEQYF
TRBD1	TRBJ2-3	.	TRBV6-4	TGTGCCAGCAGTGACGGACAGGCCCCCACAGATACGCAGTATTTT	CASSDGQAPTDTQYF
.	TRBJ2-7	many	TRBV12-3/TRBV12-4	TGTGCCAGCAGTCCCCCTGCCTACGAGCAGTACTTC	CASSPPAYEQYF
TRBD2	TRBJ2-7	.	TRBV20-1	TGCAGTGCTAGACTTACTAGCGGGGACCCCTACGAGCAGTACTTC	CSARLTSGDPYEQYF
TRBD1	TRBJ2-6	many	TRBV7-2	TGTGCCAGCAGCTTCGGACAGGGAGCCCCTGGGGCCAACGTCCTGACTTTC	CASSFGQGAPGANVLTF
.	TRBJ1-3	few	TRBV5-5	TGTGCCAGCAGCTTGGACGGAACTGGAAACACCATATATTTT	CASSLDGTGNTIYF
.	TRBJ2-6	many	TRBV24-1	TGTGCCACCAGTGATTCCTGGGACGAGAAGAACCCTGGGGCCAACGTCCTGACTTTC	CATSDSWDEKNPGANVLTF
TRBD1	TRBJ2-7	.	TRBV7-6	TGTGCCAGCAGCCCCCGGGACAGGGACGAGCAGTACTTC	CASSPRDRDEQYF
.	TRBJ2-1	.	TRBV28	TGTGCCAGCACCCAACCGGGTGGTGAGCAGTTCTTC	CASTQPGGEQFF
TRBD1	TRBJ2-3	many	TRBV7-3	TGTGCCAGCAGCTTCCCAGGGGGCAAGGGAGATACGCAGTATTTT	CASSFPGGKGDTQYF
TRBD1	TRBJ1-5	many	TRBV28	TGTGCCAGCAGTAAGGACAGGGAGAGTCAGCCCCAGCATTTT	CASSKDRESQPQHF
.	TRBJ2-2	many	TRBV5-4	TGTGCCAGCAGCGGACAGGGAGGGTACACCGGGGAGCTGTTTTTT	CASSGQGGYTGELFF
TRBD1	TRBJ1-1	many	TRBV28	TGTGCCAGCAGTTTATGGTCCGGGACAGGGGAAATGCACACTGAAGCTTTCTTT	CASSLWSGTGEMHTEAFF
TRBD2	TRBJ2-1	many	TRBV10-3	TGTGCCATCAGTGAGTCCGGTCCGGGGGGTACGGATGAGCAGTTCTTC	CAISESGPGGTDEQFF
TRBD1	TRBJ1-6	few	TRBV7-2	TGTGCCAGCAGCTTTTCACAGGGGGGAAATTCACCCCTCCACTTT	CASSFSQGGNSPLHF
TRBD2	TRBJ2-5	many	TRBV20-1	TGCAGTGCTACCGATCGTCCGGGACTAGCAATGGAGACCCAGTACTTC	CSATDRPGLAMETQYF
TRBD1	TRBJ1-6	.	TRBV7-2	TGTGCCAGCAGCTTTAGACAGGGGATAAGCTCCTATAATTCACCCCTCCACTTT	CASSFRQGISSYNSPLHF
TRBD1	TRBJ2-3	many	TRBV7-8	TGTGCCAGCAGCCCACTACCCAGGGGGCATAGCACAGATACGCAGTATTTT	CASSPLPRGHSTDTQYF
.	TRBJ2-5	few	TRBV28	TGTGCCAGCAGTTTACTAAAAGAGACCCAGTACTTC	CASSLLKETQYF
TRBD1	TRBJ2-3	many	TRBV20-1	TGCAGTGCTAGTGGGACAGGGGGAGGGACAGATACGCAGTATTTT	CSASGTGGGTDTQYF
TRBD2	TRBJ2-5	few	TRBV4-1	TGCGCCAGCAGCCAAGTCTGGACTAGCGGGGGGGAGACCCAGTACTTC	CASSQVWTSGGETQYF
.	TRBJ2-5	once	TRBV12-3/TRBV12-4	TGTGCCAGCAGTTTCAGGGGCGCGGAAGAGACCCAGTACTTC	CASSFRGAEETQYF
.	TRBJ2-1	many	TRBV7-7	TGTGCTAGCAGCCCCGGGCGCCTACTTTCCTACAATGAGCAGTTCTTC	CASSPGRLLSYNEQFF
.	TRBJ1-2	many	TRBV14	TGTGCCAGCAGCCAAGATCGGGGACTGATTAACTATGGCTACACCTTC	CASSQDRGLINYGYTF